A selection of T cell receptor beta chains follows, all from one sample in a study of cytomegalovirus exposure and HLA in healthy donors. Profiling relied on immunoSEQ multiplex PCR, and the TCRdb table lists in-frame clones only, not all of them. The sample carries over 100,000 clones, approximately 75% recorded once. The sequenced sample consisted of PBMCs. These receptors were taken from a male donor in good health and CMV-seronegative. Both conserved end residues are part of each CDR3. D genes are given only for firm matches. Not every row has a clone size; where given, it reads once, few, many or a size class.

CDR3 DNA	CDR3 protein	V gene	clone size	D gene	J gene
TGTGCCAGCAGTGACTCTAGCGGGGGCACAGATACGCAGTATTTT	CASSDSSGGTDTQYF	TRBV6-4	many	TRBD2	TRBJ2-3
TGTGCCAGCAGTGAAGGGACAGGGGGCTCACCCCTCCACTTT	CASSEGTGGSPLHF	TRBV6-1	NA	TRBD1	TRBJ1-6
TGCGCCAGCAGTGGATCGGTAGCAACAGATACGCAGTATTTT	CASSGSVATDTQYF	TRBV10-1	NA	NA	TRBJ2-3
TGTGCCAGCAGCGTCGCCGGGGGTGGAAACACCATATATTTT	CASSVAGGGNTIYF	TRBV9	NA	NA	TRBJ1-3
TGTGCCATCAGCGGAGGGCCCGTAGCCGGGGAGCAGTACTTC	CAISGGPVAGEQYF	TRBV10-3	once	NA	TRBJ2-7
TGTGCCAGCAGCCCGGACAGGGGAAGGGCAGATACGCAGTATTTT	CASSPDRGRADTQYF	TRBV5-4	NA	TRBD1	TRBJ2-3
TGTGCCAGCAGCTTGATGGGTTCGGGGACAGGGGGGATGAACACTGAAGCTTTCTTT	CASSLMGSGTGGMNTEAFF	TRBV5-6	NA	TRBD1	TRBJ1-1
TGTTCCAGCAGCAGCCACGGGACTAACTATGGCTACACCTTC	CSSSSHGTNYGYTF	TRBV7-9	NA	NA	TRBJ1-2
TGTGCCAGCAGTGTCGGGACAGGCGGAGAAAAACTGTTTTTT	CASSVGTGGEKLFF	TRBV9	NA	TRBD1	TRBJ1-4
TGTGCCAGCAGCCACGCCGCAGGGGGCGGGTCCCCCGGGGAGCTGTTTTTT	CASSHAAGGGSPGELFF	TRBV11-2	NA	TRBD1	TRBJ2-2
TGTGCCAGCAGTTTAAAGGGGGCGAACCCCCACGAGCAGTACTTC	CASSLKGANPHEQYF	TRBV27	NA	TRBD1	TRBJ2-7
TGCAGCGTTGAAGCGGCGGAAAGAAGCTCCTACAATGAGCAGTTCTTC	CSVEAAERSSYNEQFF	TRBV29-1	NA	NA	TRBJ2-1
TGTGCCAGCAGCAACCCGGGACAGGGGCCCAACGAGCAGTACTTC	CASSNPGQGPNEQYF	TRBV7-3	NA	TRBD1	TRBJ2-7
TGTGCCAGCTCACCCTCTACCCGGGGGAGCAATTCACCCCTCCACTTT	CASSPSTRGSNSPLHF	TRBV18	NA	NA	TRBJ1-6
TGTGCCAGCAGCTGGACAGGGGGGTATTCACCCCTCCACTTT	CASSWTGGYSPLHF	TRBV5-4	NA	TRBD1	TRBJ1-6
TGTGCCAGCAGTGTGACAGCCTACGAGCAGTACTTC	CASSVTAYEQYF	TRBV2	NA	NA	TRBJ2-7
TGTGCCAGCAGTTACACCTGGCAGGGAGGAAGCACTGAAGCTTTCTTT	CASSYTWQGGSTEAFF	TRBV6-5	NA	NA	TRBJ1-1
TGTGCCAGCAGTTGGAGGAGTGAGCAGTTCTTC	CASSWRSEQFF	TRBV6-5	once	NA	TRBJ2-1
TGTGCCATCAGTGACGGACAGGGCGGCACTGAAGCTTTCTTT	CAISDGQGGTEAFF	TRBV10-3	NA	TRBD1	TRBJ1-1
TGTGCCAGCAGCCCGGGGACAGGGAAGGGGGCTTCTGGGGCCAACGTCCTGACTTTC	CASSPGTGKGASGANVLTF	TRBV7-9	NA	TRBD1	TRBJ2-6
TGTGCTAGCAGCTTAGGACAGGGATTGTACAATGAGCAGTTCTTC	CASSLGQGLYNEQFF	TRBV7-7	NA	TRBD1	TRBJ2-1
TGCGCCAGCAGCCTCCTAGCGGGCTCCTACGAGCAGTACTTC	CASSLLAGSYEQYF	TRBV5-1	NA	TRBD2	TRBJ2-7
TGTGCCAGCAGCTTTTCAGATTATAATTCACCCCCCCACTTT	CASSFSDYNSPPHF	TRBV7-9	NA	NA	TRBJ1-6
TGTGCCAGCAGCTCGGGACAGGGGGGAGAGACCCAGTACTTC	CASSSGQGGETQYF	TRBV11-2	NA	TRBD1	TRBJ2-5
TGTGCCAGCAGTGATTTTACAGGGGAGACAGATACGCAGTATTTT	CASSDFTGETDTQYF	TRBV2	NA	TRBD1	TRBJ2-3
TGTGCCAGCAGCATGCGACAGGGTGGATCGGACGAGCAGTACTTC	CASSMRQGGSDEQYF	TRBV9	NA	TRBD1	TRBJ2-7
TGTGCCAGCAGCCCCTCGGTGGCGGGCTTAAATGGCTACACCTTC	CASSPSVAGLNGYTF	TRBV7-2	NA	NA	TRBJ1-2
TGTGCCAGCAAACTCCAACCGTCGGGTAATTGGGGGGGCCTACTCAATGAGCAGTTCTTC	CASKLQPSGNWGGLLNEQFF	TRBV2	NA	NA	TRBJ2-1
TGTGCCAGCAGGCCACAGGATAGCAATCAGCCCCAGCATTTT	CASRPQDSNQPQHF	TRBV2	NA	NA	TRBJ1-5
TGTGCCAGCAGTGAAAGCAGGGATGGCTACACCTTC	CASSESRDGYTF	TRBV2	NA	NA	TRBJ1-2
TGTGCCAGCAGCTCAGGGCAGGGGCCCTACACAGATACGCAGTATTTT	CASSSGQGPYTDTQYF	TRBV5-8	NA	NA	TRBJ2-3
TGTGCCAGCAGTGAAAGGGACAGTCTTTATAATTCACCCCTCCACTTT	CASSERDSLYNSPLHF	TRBV6-1	few	TRBD1	TRBJ1-6
TGCGCCAGCAGCTTGGTACAGGGAAGTACCGGGGAGCTGTTTTTT	CASSLVQGSTGELFF	TRBV5-1	NA	NA	TRBJ2-2
TGTGCCAGCAGTTTATCCTGGGGGCTAGCGGGGGGACTAAGCACAGATACGCAGTATTTT	CASSLSWGLAGGLSTDTQYF	TRBV27	NA	TRBD2	TRBJ2-3
TGTGCCAGCAGCGCAACGGGGGGCGAGCAGTACTTC	CASSATGGEQYF	TRBV6-1	NA	TRBD2	TRBJ2-7
TGTGCCAGCAGTAAAACAGGGAATCGAGTTGAAAAACTGTTTTTT	CASSKTGNRVEKLFF	TRBV7-2	NA	NA	TRBJ1-4
TGCAGTGGTCGGGTTATTGAAAAACTGTTTTTT	CSGRVIEKLFF	TRBV20-1	NA	NA	TRBJ1-4
TGTGCCAGTAGTATTCTCGGACAGCCTTCTAATGAAAAACTGTTTTTT	CASSILGQPSNEKLFF	TRBV19	few	NA	TRBJ1-4
TGTGCCAGCACCCCCAGGGAACCGGCCTCTCGAGAGCAGTACTTC	CASTPREPASREQYF	TRBV2	NA	NA	TRBJ2-7
TGCGCCAGCAGCACAGCCGGGGGGGTGGGGAATGAGCAGTTCTTC	CASSTAGGVGNEQFF	TRBV5-1	NA	TRBD2	TRBJ2-1
TGTGCCAGCAGCACCGTAGACAGGGACACCGGGGAGCTGTTTTTT	CASSTVDRDTGELFF	TRBV11-2	NA	TRBD1	TRBJ2-2
TGCGCCAGCAGCGGTAGCGGGGACCGCACAGATACGCAGTATTTT	CASSGSGDRTDTQYF	TRBV5-1	NA	TRBD2	TRBJ2-3
TGTGCCAGCAGTTCCGGACTAGCGGGGGCTCGGTACCAAGAGACCCAGTACTTC	CASSSGLAGARYQETQYF	TRBV7-8	once	TRBD2	TRBJ2-5
TGTGCCACCAGCAGAGATCTAGGACGCGGGGGCTATGGCTACACCTTC	CATSRDLGRGGYGYTF	TRBV15	NA	NA	TRBJ1-2
TGCGCCAGCAGCCAAGAAACACAGGCGGGAGATGCACCCCTCCACTTT	CASSQETQAGDAPLHF	TRBV4-1	once	NA	TRBJ1-6
TGTGCCAGCATGCTAGGTGGGGGGAATGGTTCACCCCTCCACTTT	CASMLGGGNGSPLHF	TRBV6-1	NA	NA	TRBJ1-6
TGTGCCAGCAGCCTAGGGACAGGGGGGGATCAGCCCCAGCATTTT	CASSLGTGGDQPQHF	TRBV11-2	NA	TRBD1	TRBJ1-5
TGTGCCAGTAGTTTGTTCGACTATGGCTACACCTTC	CASSLFDYGYTF	TRBV19	NA	NA	TRBJ1-2
TGTGCCAGCAGCCGGACAGGGGGAAGCGAAAAACTGTTTTTT	CASSRTGGSEKLFF	TRBV7-9	NA	TRBD1	TRBJ1-4